A single sample is the source of the 14 T cell receptor beta chains below, sequenced in a study of cytomegalovirus exposure and HLA in healthy donors. The PCR was carried out with 60 Vbeta primers and 13 Jbeta primers. Produced via immunoSEQ multiplex PCR; TCRdb's table is partial and in-frame only. The profile shows some 130,000 clones, around 77% of them singletons. Input material: PBMCs. The receptor set was obtained from a man between 45 and 60 years old in good health and CMV-seronegative.

The chain carries TRBV18 and TRBJ1-1, with a possible D match to TRBD1 (6 bases). The germline V gene encodes CDR1 KGHSH and CDR2 LQKENI. Trimming removed 10 bases at V and 3 bases at J, with 18 bases between. This CDR3 region has 14 residues. CDR3 sequence: CATLPNRVDTEAFF. In DNA, the CDR3 is TGTGCCACCTTACCTAACAGGGTCGACACTGAAGCTTTCTTT.

J is TRBJ2-3 and V is TRBV11-2; unclear D gene. Germline-derived CDR1 and CDR2 are SGHAT and FQNNGV. Trimming stripped 3 bases from V and 1 base from J, with 14 bases between. The length of the CDR3 is 16 residues. CDR3 DNA: TGTGCCAGCAGCTTGCCGGGTGCGGCGGGCACAGATACGCAGTATTTT. It encodes CASSLPGAAGTDTQYF.

The V gene is TRBV19, the J gene TRBJ2-2; 9 nucleotides match TRBD2. CDR1 and CDR2 (germline): LNHDA, SQIVND (reference sequence). The CDR3 spans 22 residues. The ends lost 5 bases at V and 5 bases at J; junction bases unmatched: 27. The CDR3 sequence: CASSGPALYSGRARRGTGELFF. CDR3 sequence (DNA): TGTGCCAGTAGTGGTCCGGCATTATATAGCGGGAGAGCTCGAAGAGGGACCGGGGAGCTGTTTTTT.

The CDR3 reads CAIRGDRGGTEAFF. In DNA form, the CDR3 reads TGTGCCATACGGGGGGACAGGGGAGGCACTGAAGCTTTCTTT. This chain joins TRBV10-3 and TRBJ1-1; 10 nucleotides align to TRBD1. The CDR3 totals 14 residues. CDR1 and CDR2 (germline): ENHRY, SYGVKD. The trim removed 9 bases at V and 4 bases at J, leaving 8 bases unmatched.

The rearrangement links TRBV7-2 to TRBJ2-7, with D possibly matching TRBD1 (5 bases). The CDR3 has 12 residues. V lost 8 bases and J 5 bases, leaving 13 bases between the germline ends. Germline CDR1 and CDR2: SGHTA and FQGNSA. CDR3 DNA: TGTGCCAGCCTCAGGATAGGGGACGAGCAGTACTTC. Encoded protein: CASLRIGDEQYF.

The rearrangement links TRBV7-8 to TRBJ2-6, with a tentative D call TRBD2 (5 bases). Trimming cost V 2 bases and J 0 bases, with 20 bases left between them. CDR1 SGHVS and CDR2 FQNEAQ come from the germline V gene. CDR3 length: 20 amino acids. CDR3 in DNA: TGTGCCAGCAGCTTAACCGTTGGGAGATTGTTCAACTCTGGGGCCAACGTCCTGACTTTC. As protein: CASSLTVGRLFNSGANVLTF.

This clone was counted once. Here the CDR3 DNA reads TGTGCCAGCAGTGCCCGGACAGGGCCTTACGAGCAGTACTTC. It codes for CASSARTGPYEQYF. The chain employs TRBV2 and TRBJ2-7; TRBD1 agrees at 8 bases. From germline, CDR1 is SNHLY and CDR2 FYNNEI. This CDR3 spans 14 amino acids. V gave up 4 bases and J gave up 4 bases; unmatched junction bases: 6.

The genes are TRBV7-2 and TRBJ1-1; 7 bases align to TRBD1. V trimming: 5 bases; J trimming: 2 bases; junction bases outside the gene matches: 11. This CDR3 is built from 16 residues. From germline, CDR1 is SGHTA and CDR2 FQGNSA. Here the CDR3 reads CASSPQGDRRNTEAFF. The CDR3 coding sequence is TGTGCCAGCAGCCCCCAAGGGGACAGAAGAAACACTGAAGCTTTCTTT.

This clone appeared a single time. The V and J genes are TRBV7-9 and TRBJ1-2; 8 bases line up with TRBD1. There are 12 residues in the CDR3. The V gene end was trimmed by 10 bases and the J gene end by 7 bases; junction bases not matched to a gene: 8. CDR1 SEHNR and CDR2 FQNEAQ come from the germline V gene (reference sequence). CDR3 in DNA: TGTGCCATCCCAGGGGGCTTTTTTGGCTACACCTTC. The encoded protein is CAIPGGFFGYTF.

The chain is built from TRBV18 and TRBJ1-5; TRBD1 matches at 9 bases. The germline V gene has CDR1 KGHSH and CDR2 LQKENI. Trimming removed 2 bases from V and 5 bases from J; junction bases left unmatched: 4. This CDR3 has 15 amino acids. For the CDR3, the DNA is TGTGCCAGCTCACCATCCACAGGGGGCCATCAGCCCCAGCATTTT. It encodes CASSPSTGGHQPQHF.

The chain is built from TRBV28 and TRBJ2-1; TRBD2 aligns across 12 bases. Germline V gives CDR1 MDHEN, CDR2 SYDVKM. The CDR3 covers 16 residues. V was clipped by 6 bases and J by 9 bases; unmatched bases: 12. CDR3 sequence reads: CASSPPGTSGRFEQFF. The CDR3 coding sequence is TGTGCCAGCAGCCCTCCAGGCACTAGCGGGAGGTTTGAGCAGTTCTTC.

This chain uses TRBV30 with TRBJ2-1, with 10 bases lining up with TRBD2. The CDR3 length is 16 residues. J gave up 3 bases and V 1 base, and 6 bases lay outside the gene matches. The V gene's germline CDR1 is GTSNPN and CDR2 SVGIG (reference sequence). CDR3 DNA sequence: TGTGCCTGGAGTGAAATGACTAGCGGGTTCTACAATGAGCAGTTCTTC. Translation: CAWSEMTSGFYNEQFF. The complete variable domain, with remaining parts taken from reference TRBV30 and TRBJ2-1, reads SQTIHQWPATLVQPVGSPLSLECTVEGTSNPNLYWYRQAAGRGLQLLFYSVGIGQISSEVPQNLSASRPQDRQFILSSKKLLLSDSGFYLCAWSEMTSGFYNEQFFGPGTRLTVL.

The chain couples TRBV28 to TRBJ1-1, with a tentative D call TRBD1 (6 bases). Germline CDR1 MDHEN, CDR2 SYDVKM. Trimming took 3 bases from V and 6 from J, leaving 8 bases between them. The CDR3 has 12 amino acids. CDR3 sequence reads: CASSFAGAEAFF. In nucleotides, the CDR3 is TGTGCCAGCAGTTTTGCAGGGGCTGAAGCTTTCTTT. Looking up the rest from reference TRBV28 and TRBJ1-1 gives the full variable domain: DVKVTQSSRYLVKRTGEKVFLECVQDMDHENMFWYRQDPGLGLRLIYFSYDVKMKEKGDIPEGYSVSREKKERFSLILESASTNQTSMYLCASSFAGAEAFFGQGTRLTVV.

A note on this clone: One junction end does not reproduce the germline sequence, and a read error may be involved. The V gene is TRBV7-7, the J gene TRBJ1-5; D is unresolved. CDR3 length equals 13 residues. In germline, CDR1 is SSHAT, CDR2 FNYEAQ (reference sequence). The CDR3 loop is CASSLGFGQPQHF. CDR3 coding DNA: TGTGCTAGCAGCTTAGGCTTCGGGCAGCCCCAGCATTTT.